The clone carrying this TCR beta chain has a count of ten or more. Its matching antigen is unknown. This specimen comes from a study of T cells in Graves' hyperthyroidism and ophthalmopathy. Study-wide results and caveats: A model of 13 V-J pairs discriminated ophthalmopathy from stable hyperthyroidism. Ophthalmopathy onset followed model prediction by a median about seven months.

The investigators amplified TCR beta CDR3 regions from RNA transcripts. The primer set for the first-round RT-PCR of the TCR CDR3 was HTBI. One entry per CDR3 protein, called by TCRdb with MiXCR from the multiplex PCR reads. Of about 410,000 distinct CDR3 sequences detected, 13% to 15% appear once; the ten largest clones hold around a fifth. Diagnoses used clinical symptoms, serum thyroxine and TRAb, thyroid ultrasound and orbital computed tomography. The PBMCs had their origin in about 9.7 ml of fresh peripheral blood. The length of the CDR3 is 11 residues. V was clipped by 10 bases and J by 8 bases, with 13 bases between them. The germline CDR1 and CDR2 sequences are SNHLY and FYNNEI.

Sequencing used blood. This chain links TRBV2 with TRBJ2-3; D possibly corresponds to TRBD2 (6 bases). The receptor was derived from a woman aged 25 to 39 with Graves' ophthalmopathy. The CDR3 loop reads CATLGGGTQYF. The CDR3, as DNA: TGTGCCACCCTGGGAGGCGGTACGCAGTATTTT.